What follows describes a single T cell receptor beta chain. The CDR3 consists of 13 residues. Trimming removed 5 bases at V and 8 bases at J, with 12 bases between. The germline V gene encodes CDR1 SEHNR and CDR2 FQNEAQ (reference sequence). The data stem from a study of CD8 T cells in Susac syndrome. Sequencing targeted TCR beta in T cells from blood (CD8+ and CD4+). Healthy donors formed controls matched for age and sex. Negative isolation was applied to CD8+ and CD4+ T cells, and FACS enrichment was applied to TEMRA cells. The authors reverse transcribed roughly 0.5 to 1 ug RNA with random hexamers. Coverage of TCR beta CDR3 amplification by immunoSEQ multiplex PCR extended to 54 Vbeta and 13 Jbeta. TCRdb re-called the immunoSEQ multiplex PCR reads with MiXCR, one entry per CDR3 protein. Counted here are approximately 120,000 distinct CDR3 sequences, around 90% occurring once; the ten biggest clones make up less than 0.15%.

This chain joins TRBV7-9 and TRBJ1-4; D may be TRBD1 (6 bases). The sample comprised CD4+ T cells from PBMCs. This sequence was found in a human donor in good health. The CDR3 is CASSPGVQEKLFF. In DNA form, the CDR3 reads TGTGCCAGCAGCCCAGGGGTGCAGGAAAAACTGTTTTTT.